This T cell receptor beta chain was found in a study of Ad26.COV2.S vaccination and SARS-CoV-2 variants. This clone is large in the sample. Its antigen is unknown. From germline, CDR1 is SGHDT and CDR2 YYEEEE. The CDR3 spans 14 residues. V dropped 3 bases and J dropped 0 bases, with 9 bases sitting between them. Some clones are missing from TCRdb's copy, which holds only in-frame ones; the method was immunoSEQ multiplex PCR. The sample records 180,000 or so clones, around 85% being singletons. General study points: Vaccinees showed greater spike-specific TCR breadth than placebo recipients. Post-vaccination breadth of spike-specific CD8+ and CD4+ T cell responses was reportedly substantial. Placebo and vaccine recipients had non-spike TCR breadth that was similar. Researchers cautioned that TCR breadth and depth analyses may have underestimated total T cell responses.

Sequenced here: peripheral blood, sampled after recovery from COVID-19. The V call is TRBV5-6, the J call TRBJ1-1, with D unclear. The TCR was taken from a human donor who had recovered from COVID-19. CDR3 bases: TGTGCCAGCAGCTCGGATTTGATGAACACTGAAGCTTTCTTT. Translated: CASSSDLMNTEAFF.